This T cell receptor beta chain was observed in a study of vaccination and CD4 T cells after COVID-19. With the Oncomine TCR Beta short-read assay, DNA from cultured CD4+ T cells was sequenced. TCRdb reanalysed the PCR reads using MiXCR and keeps one entry per CDR3 protein. The table records under 30,000 distinct CDR3 sequences, roughly 38% of them present only once. V shed 6 bases and J shed 5 bases, with 14 bases lying between them. The CDR3 length is 13 residues. Germline CDR1 and CDR2: DFQATT and SNEGSKA (reference sequence). The time point denotes: late sampling 161 to 241 days after vaccination in three convalescent patients. Treatment given: approximately nine-day PBMC culture with coronavirus spike peptide pools or control peptides (ViraFEST assay). As to this clonotype: Its cognate antigen is unknown.

The sequencing used CD4+ T cells from blood, cultured in vitro, collected about 7 months after SARS-CoV-2 vaccination. The chain couples TRBV20-1 to TRBJ1-5; D possibly corresponds to TRBD1 (5 bases). The TCR sequence derives from a human donor who had recovered from COVID-19. The CDR3 protein is CSADRDRYQPQHF. DNA for the CDR3: TGCAGTGCCGACCGGGACCGCTATCAGCCCCAGCATTTT.